This TCR beta chain was profiled in a study of T-cell reconstitution after alpha-beta-depleted transplantation in children. A library of TCRbeta sequences, prepared with unique molecular identifiers, was generated. TCRdb processed the PCR reads anew with MiXCR; each CDR3 protein has one entry. The top ten clones hold about 21% of a sample with 98,000 or so distinct CDR3 sequences, about 22% of them seen once. CDR1 is MDHEN, CDR2 SYDVKM, per germline. This CDR3 has 15 amino acids. The germline V and J ends were trimmed by 5 bases and 0 bases, with 13 bases remaining between them. The source is a boy under 10 years old with acute lymphoblastic leukemia, due to receive a stem cell transplant. This rearrangement joins TRBV28 to TRBJ1-1, with D possibly being TRBD1 (6 bases). The sequencing used PBMCs, collected before TCRalphabeta/CD19-depleted stem cell transplant. The CDR3 protein is CASSAPGDMNTEAFF. CDR3 DNA: TGTGCCAGCAGTGCTCCAGGGGACATGAACACTGAAGCTTTCTTT. Based on the CDR3 plus reference TRBV28 and TRBJ1-1, the full variable domain is DVKVTQSSRYLVKRTGEKVFLECVQDMDHENMFWYRQDPGLGLRLIYFSYDVKMKEKGDIPEGYSVSREKKERFSLILESASTNQTSMYLCASSAPGDMNTEAFFGQGTRLTVV.